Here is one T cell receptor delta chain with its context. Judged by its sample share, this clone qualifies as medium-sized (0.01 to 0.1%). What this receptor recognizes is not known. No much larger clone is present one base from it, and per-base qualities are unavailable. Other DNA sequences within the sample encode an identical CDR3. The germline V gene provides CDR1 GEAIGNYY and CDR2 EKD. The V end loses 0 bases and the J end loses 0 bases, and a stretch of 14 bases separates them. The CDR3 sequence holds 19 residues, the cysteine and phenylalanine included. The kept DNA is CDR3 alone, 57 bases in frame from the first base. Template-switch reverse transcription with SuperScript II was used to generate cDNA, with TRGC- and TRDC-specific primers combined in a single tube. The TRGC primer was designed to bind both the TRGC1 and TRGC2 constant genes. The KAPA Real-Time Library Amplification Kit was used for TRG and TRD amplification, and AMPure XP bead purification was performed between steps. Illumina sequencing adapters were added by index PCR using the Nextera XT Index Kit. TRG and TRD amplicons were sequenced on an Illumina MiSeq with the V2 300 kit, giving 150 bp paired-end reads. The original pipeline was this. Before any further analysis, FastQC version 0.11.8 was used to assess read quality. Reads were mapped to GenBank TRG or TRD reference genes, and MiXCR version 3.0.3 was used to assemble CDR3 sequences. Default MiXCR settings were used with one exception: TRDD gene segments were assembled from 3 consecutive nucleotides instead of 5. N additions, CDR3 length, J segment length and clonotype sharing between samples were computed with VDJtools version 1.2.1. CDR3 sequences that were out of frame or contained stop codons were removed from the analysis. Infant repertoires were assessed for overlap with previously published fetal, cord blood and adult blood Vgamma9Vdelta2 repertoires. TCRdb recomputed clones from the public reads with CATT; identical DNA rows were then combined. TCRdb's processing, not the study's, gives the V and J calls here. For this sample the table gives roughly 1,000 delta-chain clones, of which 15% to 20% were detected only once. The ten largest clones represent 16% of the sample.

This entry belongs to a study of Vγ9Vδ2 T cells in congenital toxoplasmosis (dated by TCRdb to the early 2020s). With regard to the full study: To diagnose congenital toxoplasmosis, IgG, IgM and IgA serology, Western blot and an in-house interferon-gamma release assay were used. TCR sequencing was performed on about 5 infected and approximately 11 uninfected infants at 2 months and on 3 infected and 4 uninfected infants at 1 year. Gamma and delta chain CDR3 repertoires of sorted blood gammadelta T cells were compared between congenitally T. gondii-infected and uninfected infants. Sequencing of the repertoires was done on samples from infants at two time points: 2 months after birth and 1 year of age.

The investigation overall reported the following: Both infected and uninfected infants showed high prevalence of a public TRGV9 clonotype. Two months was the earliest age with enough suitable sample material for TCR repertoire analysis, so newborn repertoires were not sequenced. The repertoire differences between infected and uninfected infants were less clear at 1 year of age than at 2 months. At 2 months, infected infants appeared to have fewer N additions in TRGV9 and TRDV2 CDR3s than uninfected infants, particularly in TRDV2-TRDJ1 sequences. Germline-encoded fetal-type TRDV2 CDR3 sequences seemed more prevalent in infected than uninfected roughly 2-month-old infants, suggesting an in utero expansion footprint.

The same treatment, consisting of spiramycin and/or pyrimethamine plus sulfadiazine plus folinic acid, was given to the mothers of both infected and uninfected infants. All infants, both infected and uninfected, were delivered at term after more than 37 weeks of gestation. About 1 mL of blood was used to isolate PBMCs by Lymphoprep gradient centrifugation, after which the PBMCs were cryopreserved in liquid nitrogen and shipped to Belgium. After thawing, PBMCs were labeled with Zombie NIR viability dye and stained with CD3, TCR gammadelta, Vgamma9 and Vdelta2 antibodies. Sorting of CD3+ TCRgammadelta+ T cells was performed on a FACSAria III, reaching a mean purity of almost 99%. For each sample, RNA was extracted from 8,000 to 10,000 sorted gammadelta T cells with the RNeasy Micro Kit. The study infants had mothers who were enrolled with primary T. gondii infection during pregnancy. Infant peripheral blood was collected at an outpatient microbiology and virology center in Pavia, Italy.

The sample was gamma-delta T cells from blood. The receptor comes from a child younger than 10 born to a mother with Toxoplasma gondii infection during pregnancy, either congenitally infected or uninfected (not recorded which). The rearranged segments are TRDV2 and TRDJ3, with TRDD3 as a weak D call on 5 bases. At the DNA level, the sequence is TGTGCCTGTGACACCTTAACTGGTGACCCCTCCTGGGACACCCGACAGATGTTTTTC. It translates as CACDTLTGDPSWDTRQMFF.